This T cell receptor (beta chain) derives from a study of spatial heterogeneity in lung cancer. Study-wide background: Each unique TCR and UMI combination was seen more than ten times on average in raw reads.

Carried by each TCR cDNA molecule was a unique molecular identifier. In TCRdb, the 5' RACE reads were re-called with MiXCR into one record per CDR3 protein. The sample records about 4,000 distinct CDR3 sequences, roughly 9.6% being singletons. This clonotype is medium-sized (0.01 to 0.1%). Documented time point: sample taken at primary tumor resection. The source was normal lung tissue next to the tumor, collected at surgery. This TCR came from a female donor with early-stage non-small cell lung cancer.

In DNA, the CDR3 is TGTGCCAGCAGTAGATACGACGGGGGCTACACCTTC. Translating gives CASSRYDGGYTF. The chain uses TRBV6-5 and TRBJ1-2; no reliable D call. CDR1 and CDR2 from the germline V gene are MNHEY and SVGAGI. Trimming pared 5 bases from V and 8 bases from J, leaving 12 bases between. The CDR3 runs 12 residues.